This T cell receptor beta chain was recovered during a study of blood T cell repertoires in COVID-19. Study in general: Spain, Italy and the United States supplied samples that represented acute and convalescent COVID-19. T cells, B-cell-depleted T cells, or PBMCs supplied cDNA or gDNA.

As processed by the authors: Nucleated cell counts were estimated from reference gene primer amplification. This table comes from immunoSEQ multiplex PCR, and its TCRdb copy is limited to in-frame clones, with some not included. That table supplies the V and J calls and clone size; D and trimming were determined from the DNA. This table has approximately 220,000 clones, over 80% appearing once. The sequencing sample was made of peripheral blood. The source of this sequence is a middle-aged man with acute or convalescent COVID-19.

The CDR3 loop is CASSAPGVGYTF. The CDR3 DNA is TGTGCCAGCAGTGCCCCAGGGGTTGGCTACACCTTC. This chain uses TRBV12-3 or TRBV12-4 with TRBJ1-2, with D maybe TRBD1 (6 bases). The germline V and J ends were trimmed by 5 bases and 7 bases, with 11 bases remaining between them. CDR3 length equals 12 residues.